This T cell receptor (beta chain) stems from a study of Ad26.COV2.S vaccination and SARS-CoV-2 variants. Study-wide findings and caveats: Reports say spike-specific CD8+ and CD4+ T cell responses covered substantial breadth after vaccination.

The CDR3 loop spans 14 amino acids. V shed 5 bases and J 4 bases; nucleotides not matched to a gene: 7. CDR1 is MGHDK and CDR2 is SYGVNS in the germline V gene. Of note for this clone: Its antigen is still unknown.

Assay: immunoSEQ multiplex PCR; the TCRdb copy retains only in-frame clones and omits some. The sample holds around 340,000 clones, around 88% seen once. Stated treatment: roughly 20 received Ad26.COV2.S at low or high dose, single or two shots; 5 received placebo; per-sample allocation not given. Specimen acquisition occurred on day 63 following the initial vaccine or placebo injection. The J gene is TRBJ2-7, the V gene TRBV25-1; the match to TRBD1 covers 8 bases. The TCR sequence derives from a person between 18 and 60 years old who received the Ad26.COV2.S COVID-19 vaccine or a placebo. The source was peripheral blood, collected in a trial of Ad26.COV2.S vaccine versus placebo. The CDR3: CASSPATGVYEQYF. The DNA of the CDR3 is TGTGCCAGCAGTCCCGCGACAGGGGTGTACGAGCAGTACTTC.